This paragraph covers one T cell receptor (beta chain) sequence. Assay used: immunoSEQ multiplex PCR; TCRdb lists only in-frame clones, some missing. The sample includes fewer than 65,000 clones, more than 75% of them seen just once. This entry comes from a study of technical replicates of blood from several donors. Germline values: CDR1 LNHDA, CDR2 SQIVND (reference sequence). V lost 6 bases, J lost 2 bases, and 6 bases stayed unmatched. The CDR3 length is 15 residues. This sequence originates from a human donor in good health. Some clones in this sample may be carry-over from other donors' samples. The chain combines TRBV19 with TRBJ1-2, with 10 bases aligning to TRBD1. Sequencing was done on a sample of PBMCs. The CDR3 sequence: CASRDRGSGNYGYTF. The CDR3 bases are TGTGCCAGTAGGGACAGGGGGAGCGGGAACTATGGCTACACCTTC.